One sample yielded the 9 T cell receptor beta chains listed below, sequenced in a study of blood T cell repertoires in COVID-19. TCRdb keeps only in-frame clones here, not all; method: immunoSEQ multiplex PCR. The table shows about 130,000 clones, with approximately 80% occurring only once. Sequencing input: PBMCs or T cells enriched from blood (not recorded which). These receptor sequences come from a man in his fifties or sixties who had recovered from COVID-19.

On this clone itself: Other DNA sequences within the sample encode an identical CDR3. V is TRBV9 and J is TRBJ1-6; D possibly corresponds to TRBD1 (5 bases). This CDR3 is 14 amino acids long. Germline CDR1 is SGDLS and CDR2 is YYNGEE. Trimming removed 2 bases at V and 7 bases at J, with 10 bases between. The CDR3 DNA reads TGTGCCAGCAGCGTGGGGGGAGAAAATTCACCCCTCCACTTT. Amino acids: CASSVGGENSPLHF.

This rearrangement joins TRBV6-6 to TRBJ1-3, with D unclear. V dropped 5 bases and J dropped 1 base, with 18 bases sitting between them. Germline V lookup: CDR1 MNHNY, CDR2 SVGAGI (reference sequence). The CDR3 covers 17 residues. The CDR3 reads CASSLFGARVSGNTIYF. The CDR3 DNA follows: TGTGCCAGCAGTCTTTTCGGAGCACGGGTATCTGGAAACACCATATATTTT.

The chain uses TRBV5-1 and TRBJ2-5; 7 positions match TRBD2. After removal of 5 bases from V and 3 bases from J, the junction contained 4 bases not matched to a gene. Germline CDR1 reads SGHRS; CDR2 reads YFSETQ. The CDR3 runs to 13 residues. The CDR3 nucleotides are TGCGCCAGCAGGAGGGGAGGGAAAGAGACCCAGTACTTC. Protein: CASRRGGKETQYF.

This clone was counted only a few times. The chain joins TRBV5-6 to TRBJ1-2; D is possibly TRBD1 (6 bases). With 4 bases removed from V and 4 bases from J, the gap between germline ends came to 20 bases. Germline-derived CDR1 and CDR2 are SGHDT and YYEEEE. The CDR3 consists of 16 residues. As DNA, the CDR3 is TGTGCCAGCAGCGCTTCAACAGGGCTCCAGTTCTATGGCTACACCTTC. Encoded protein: CASSASTGLQFYGYTF.

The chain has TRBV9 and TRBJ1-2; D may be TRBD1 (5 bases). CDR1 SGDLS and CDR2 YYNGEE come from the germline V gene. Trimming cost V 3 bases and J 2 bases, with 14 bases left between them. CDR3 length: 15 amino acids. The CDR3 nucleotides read TGTGCCAGCAGCGAGGGGTTGAAGGAAAACTATGGCTACACCTTC. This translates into CASSEGLKENYGYTF.

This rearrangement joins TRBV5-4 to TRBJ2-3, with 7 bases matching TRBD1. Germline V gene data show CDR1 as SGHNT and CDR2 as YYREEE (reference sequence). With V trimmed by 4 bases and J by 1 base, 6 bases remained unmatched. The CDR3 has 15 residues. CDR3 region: CASSMGQSGTDTQYF. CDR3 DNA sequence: TGTGCCAGCAGCATGGGACAGAGCGGCACAGATACGCAGTATTTT.

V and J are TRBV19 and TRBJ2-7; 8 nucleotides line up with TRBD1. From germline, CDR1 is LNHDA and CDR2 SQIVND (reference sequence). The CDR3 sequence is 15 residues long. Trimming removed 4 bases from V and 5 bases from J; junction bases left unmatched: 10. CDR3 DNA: TGTGCCAGTAGTACCCCGAACAGGGGGAACCACGAGCAGTACTTC. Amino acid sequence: CASSTPNRGNHEQYF.

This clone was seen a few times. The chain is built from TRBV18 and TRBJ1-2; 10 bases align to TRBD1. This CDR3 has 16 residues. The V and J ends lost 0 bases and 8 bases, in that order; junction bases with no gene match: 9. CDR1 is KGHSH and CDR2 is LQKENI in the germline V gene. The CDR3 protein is CASSPPGRQGARGYTF. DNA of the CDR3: TGTGCCAGCTCACCACCTGGTCGACAGGGGGCGCGAGGCTACACCTTC.

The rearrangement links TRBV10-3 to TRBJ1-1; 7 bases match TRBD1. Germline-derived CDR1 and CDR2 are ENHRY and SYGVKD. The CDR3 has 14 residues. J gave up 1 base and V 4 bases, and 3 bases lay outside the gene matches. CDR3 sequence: CAISVDRRNTEAFF. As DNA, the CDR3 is TGTGCCATCAGTGTGGACAGGAGGAACACTGAAGCTTTCTTT.